This T cell receptor (beta chain) was documented in a study of T cells in Graves' hyperthyroidism and ophthalmopathy. Uncontrolled infection, other autoimmune disease, pregnancy or lactation barred patients from enrollment. From 10 ml of fresh peripheral blood, PBMCs were isolated. What was amplified from RNA transcripts were TCR beta CDR3 regions. During a first-round RT-PCR of the TCR CDR3, the HTBI primer set was used. TCRdb reprocessed the multiplex PCR reads via MiXCR and lists one record per CDR3 protein. The table has 300,000 to 450,000 distinct CDR3 sequences, around 16% seen once; the top ten hold about a quarter. Germline V gene data show CDR1 as SNHLY and CDR2 as FYNNEI. Trimming stripped 10 bases from V and 3 bases from J, with 10 bases between. This CDR3 is 11 amino acids long.

The chain carries TRBV2 and TRBJ2-7; D unresolved. The sequence was obtained from a woman aged 18-29 years with Graves' hyperthyroidism that later progressed to Graves' ophthalmopathy. The sample consisted of blood. As DNA, the CDR3 is TGTGCCACAGTCGCAGGCTACGAGCAGTACTTC. Translated, it gives CATVAGYEQYF.